This T cell receptor beta chain was observed in a study of cytomegalovirus exposure and HLA in healthy donors. 13 Jbeta primers and 60 Vbeta primers were used for the PCR. Source study methods: In a later analysis, of some 80 million unique beta chains, roughly 9.9 million appeared in at least two donors. Generated by immunoSEQ multiplex PCR, the TCRdb table keeps only in-frame clones and is missing some. V and J calls and clone size are as listed in that table; D and trimming were resolved from the DNA. The table shows 100,000 to 150,000 clones, with approximately 87% occurring only once. V gave up 9 bases and J gave up 9 bases; unmatched junction bases: 11. CDR3 size: 13 residues. Germline values: CDR1 SNHLY, CDR2 FYNNEI.

The clonotype comes from a man aged 18 to 30 in good health and CMV-seropositive. This sequence joins TRBV2 and TRBJ2-1; 7 bases agree with TRBD1. The source material was PBMCs. CDR3 residues: CARDDRERGEQFF. The CDR3 DNA sequence: TGTGCCAGGGACGACAGGGAGAGAGGTGAGCAGTTCTTC.